This passage covers 29 T cell receptor beta chains from one sample sequenced in a study of T cells after yellow fever vaccination. One entry per CDR3 protein results from TCRdb running MiXCR on the 5' RACE reads. Found here are 400,000 or so distinct CDR3 sequences, around 10% of them singletons; the top ten hold 18%. The specimen comprised PBMCs, sampled on the day of the first yellow fever vaccination. All receptors derive from a man between 18 and 35 years old who received the YFV17D yellow fever vaccine.

The V call is TRBV12-3 or TRBV12-4, the J call TRBJ2-2; 7 positions match TRBD1. J lost 3 bases, V lost 5 bases, and 6 bases had no gene match. The length of the CDR3 is 15 residues. The DNA for the CDR3 is TGTGCCAGCAGTACCCGACAGGGACACACCGGGGAGCTGTTTTTT. This sequence encodes CASSTRQGHTGELFF.

This rearrangement joins TRBV9 to TRBJ2-2, with D perhaps being TRBD1 or TRBD2 (5 bases each). The V end lost 0 bases, the J end lost 4 bases, and 10 bases lay between the germline ends. The CDR3 totals 15 residues. Germline-derived CDR1 and CDR2 are SGDLS and YYNGEE. The CDR3 reads CASSVDGTLTGELFF. CDR3 DNA: TGTGCCAGCAGCGTAGACGGGACGCTCACCGGGGAGCTGTTTTTT.

This clonotype was counted many times. The genes are TRBV10-3 and TRBJ2-1; TRBD2 matches 10 bases. This CDR3 is built from 15 residues. Germline V gene lookup returns CDR1 ENHRY and CDR2 SYGVKD. V was clipped by 6 bases and J by 5 bases; unmatched bases: 7. The CDR3, as DNA: TGTGCCATCAGAGTAGCGGGGGGACCCGACAATGAGCAGTTCTTC. This encodes CAIRVAGGPDNEQFF.

The chain employs TRBV7-2 and TRBJ2-5, with D possibly matching TRBD2 (6 bases). The CDR3 is 16 residues long. V lost 0 bases and J lost 5, with 16 bases in between. The germline V gene has CDR1 SGHTA and CDR2 FQGNSA. CDR3 region: CASSLAGLAPMETQYF. The CDR3 nucleotides read TGTGCCAGCAGCTTAGCAGGGCTAGCGCCGATGGAGACCCAGTACTTC.

This clonotype was recorded at least ten times. This chain uses TRBV5-1 with TRBJ2-3; D gene ambiguous. CDR1 SGHRS and CDR2 YFSETQ come from the germline V gene. This CDR3 region has 12 residues. The ends were cut back, 1 base at V and 3 bases at J, with 3 bases in the middle. The CDR3 loop reads CASSLQTDTQYF. The CDR3 nucleotides are TGCGCCAGCAGCTTGCAGACAGATACGCAGTATTTT.

The chain uses TRBV20-1 and TRBJ2-7; 7 nucleotides align to TRBD2. The length of the CDR3 is 15 residues. The V segment lost 3 bases and the J segment 0 bases; nucleotides outside the gene matches: 8. Germline V gene data show CDR1 as DFQATT and CDR2 as SNEGSKA (reference sequence). The CDR3 region is CSASQGTTSSYEQYV. DNA of the CDR3: TGCAGTGCTAGTCAAGGGACTACATCCTCCTACGAGCAGTACGTC.

The J gene is TRBJ2-1, the V gene TRBV7-6; D might be TRBD2 (6 bases). CDR3 length equals 18 residues. Germline CDR1 and CDR2: SGHVS and FNYEAQ. V was trimmed by 0 bases and J by 0 bases, leaving 15 bases between them. The CDR3 region is CASSLAPLLAYSYNEQFF. In DNA, the CDR3 is TGTGCCAGCAGCTTAGCGCCTTTACTAGCCTACTCCTACAATGAGCAGTTCTTC.

The chain recombines TRBV5-6 with TRBJ2-3; D is possibly TRBD1 (6 bases). The CDR3 is 14 amino acids. CDR1 and CDR2 (germline): SGHDT, YYEEEE. V dropped 0 bases and J dropped 4 bases, with 9 bases sitting between them. In DNA, the CDR3 is TGTGCCAGCAGCTTGGTGGGACAAGCAGATACGCAGTATTTT. Translation gives CASSLVGQADTQYF.

This clonotype has more than one count but fewer than ten. The chain recombines TRBV12-3 or TRBV12-4 with TRBJ2-7; 11 bases line up with TRBD1. Unmatched junction bases numbered 6, after V lost 5 bases and J lost 3 bases. The CDR3 contains 15 residues. CDR3 loop: CASSLGQGGVYEQYF. The CDR3 bases are TGTGCCAGCAGTCTGGGACAGGGGGGCGTCTACGAGCAGTACTTC.

The chain is built from TRBV4-3 and TRBJ2-5; D may be TRBD2 (6 bases). Germline V CDR1 and CDR2: LGHNA, YSLEER. V lost 0 bases and J lost 0, with 11 bases in between. The CDR3 has 16 residues. The DNA of the CDR3 is TGCGCCAGCAGCCAAGAAACCGCGGGGTACCAAGAGACCCAGTACTTC. Its protein is CASSQETAGYQETQYF.

The table lists this clonotype with a few counts. The rearrangement uses TRBV5-1 and TRBJ2-1; D gene ambiguous. CDR1 is SGHRS and CDR2 is YFSETQ in the germline V gene. The V gene lost 5 bases and the J gene lost 8 bases, with 11 bases spanning the gap. This CDR3 region has 12 residues. In DNA, the CDR3 is TGCGCCAGCAGAACCACACTCGATGAGCAGTTCTTC. Its protein product is CASRTTLDEQFF.

The sample holds many counts of this clonotype. V usage is TRBV5-6 and J usage is TRBJ2-3, with 8 positions matching TRBD1. Trimming cost V 4 bases and J 5 bases; bases outside gene matches: 12. Germline V CDR1 and CDR2: SGHDT, YYEEEE. The CDR3 is made up of 16 amino acids. The CDR3 DNA follows: TGTGCCAGCAGCCTTCTGACAGGGGCACTGGGAGATACGCAGTATTTT. Its translation is CASSLLTGALGDTQYF.

This clonotype was counted ten times or more. The chain has TRBV6-1 and TRBJ2-5; D may correspond to TRBD1 or TRBD2 (6 bases each). Looked up from germline, CDR1 is MNHNS and CDR2 is SASEGT. The CDR3 runs to 16 residues. V was shortened by 3 bases and J by 2 bases, with 16 bases between the two germline ends. CDR3 nucleotides: TGTGCCAGCAGTGATCCGGGGCAGGGGAGGCAAGAGACCCAGTACTTC. Protein product: CASSDPGQGRQETQYF.

The CDR3 is CASSQDRRLAFTDTQYF. The CDR3 DNA reads TGCGCCAGCAGCCAAGATCGTCGACTAGCATTCACAGATACGCAGTATTTT. This chain links TRBV4-3 with TRBJ2-3, with 7 bases lining up with TRBD2. The J segment lost 2 bases and the V segment lost 0 bases, leaving 8 bases of the junction unmatched. Germline V gene sequence: CDR1 LGHNA, CDR2 YSLEER. The CDR3 consists of 17 residues.

There are a few counts of this clonotype. The V and J genes are TRBV7-2 and TRBJ2-7; 10 positions agree with TRBD2. V was clipped by 7 bases and J by 6 bases; unmatched bases: 12. Per germline, CDR1 SGHTA and CDR2 FQGNSA. The CDR3 extends over 15 amino acids. The CDR3 loop is CASNYGASGGLEQYF. In nucleotides, the CDR3 is TGTGCCAGCAACTACGGAGCTAGCGGGGGACTCGAGCAGTACTTC.

This clonotype turned up a few times. The genes are TRBV7-3 and TRBJ2-3, with a tentative D call TRBD1 (6 bases). Deletions cut 6 bases from V and 8 bases from J, with 12 bases between. The germline V gene encodes CDR1 SGHTA and CDR2 FQGTGA. This CDR3 region has 12 residues. The CDR3 DNA reads TGTGCCAGCAGTAAACAGGGCAGTACGCAGTATTTT. This gives the protein CASSKQGSTQYF.

This clonotype was seen many times. This sequence joins TRBV9 and TRBJ2-2; 12 positions match TRBD1. The CDR3 spans 17 residues. From germline, CDR1 is SGDLS and CDR2 YYNGEE. The trim removed 3 bases at V and 5 bases at J, leaving 8 bases unmatched. The CDR3 DNA follows: TGTGCCAGCAGCGACTCCCGGGACAGGGGGCGAACCGGGGAGCTGTTTTTT. Its protein is CASSDSRDRGRTGELFF.

This clonotype appeared many times. The chain uses TRBV4-1 and TRBJ2-5; 10 bases fit TRBD2. Trimming took 4 bases from V and 5 from J; bases not matched to a gene: 10. The length of the CDR3 is 16 residues. Germline V gives CDR1 MGHRA, CDR2 YSYEKL. CDR3 amino acids: CASSPRLAGAQETQYF. The CDR3 DNA is TGCGCCAGCAGCCCCCGGCTAGCGGGGGCCCAGGAGACCCAGTACTTC.

This clonotype was counted at least ten times. The rearrangement links TRBV7-8 to TRBJ1-1; 12 bases map to TRBD1. Germline assignment: CDR1 SGHVS and CDR2 FQNEAQ. The V segment lost 0 bases and the J segment 12 bases; nucleotides outside the gene matches: 2. The length of the CDR3 is 13 residues. The CDR3 DNA reads TGTGCCAGCAGCTTAGCGGGACAGGGGGCGTCTTTCTTT. It encodes CASSLAGQGASFF.

This clonotype was observed many times. The CDR3 DNA reads TGTGCCAGCAGCGCCCGACGACAGGGTAGGAAGGTGGATTCACCCCTCCACTTT. Translating gives CASSARRQGRKVDSPLHF. The genes are TRBV9 and TRBJ1-6, with 7 bases matching TRBD1. Germline CDR1 is SGDLS and CDR2 is YYNGEE. The V and J ends lost 3 bases and 8 bases, in that order; junction bases with no gene match: 17. CDR3 size: 18 residues.

The rearrangement joins TRBV5-1 to TRBJ2-5; 8 bases align to TRBD1. Per the germline V gene, CDR1 is SGHRS and CDR2 is YFSETQ. Trimming took 4 bases from V and 2 from J; bases not matched to a gene: 7. The CDR3 loop spans 15 amino acids. The CDR3 sequence is CASSPGQGVQETQYF. The CDR3 region has the DNA TGCGCCAGCAGCCCAGGACAGGGCGTTCAAGAGACCCAGTACTTC. The whole variable domain, filled in from reference TRBV5-1 and TRBJ2-5, reads KAGVTQTPRYLIKTRGQQVTLSCSPISGHRSVSWYQQTPGQGLQFLFEYFSETQRNKGNFPGRFSGRQFSNSRSEMNVSTLELGDSALYLCASSPGQGVQETQYFGPGTRLLVL.

Turning to this clonotype: A read error may explain this, as a much larger clone is one base away. V usage is TRBV11-2 and J usage is TRBJ2-3, with TRBD2 identical over 10 bases. This CDR3 contains 17 residues. Trimming removed 5 bases from V and 6 bases from J; junction bases left unmatched: 14. Germline lookup yields CDR1 SGHAT and CDR2 FQNNGV. CDR3 bases: TGTGCCAGCAGCAAGGAACTAGCGGGGTATGATCGGGATACGCAGTATTTT. Amino acid sequence: CASSKELAGYDRDTQYF.

The chain employs TRBV3-1 and TRBJ1-3, with D possibly being TRBD1 (5 bases). The CDR3 covers 13 residues. The germline gives CDR1 LGHDT, CDR2 YNNKEL (reference sequence). V was trimmed by 5 bases and J by 6 bases, leaving 11 bases between them. CDR3 in DNA: TGTGCCAGCAGCGTCGGGGCAGCAAACACCATATATTTT. It translates to CASSVGAANTIYF.

This clonotype showed up just a few times. The rearrangement links TRBV15 to TRBJ2-1, with 12 bases fitting TRBD2. This CDR3 contains 18 residues. With 2 bases clipped from V and 0 bases from J, the junction kept 5 bases outside the gene matches. CDR1 and CDR2 (germline): LNHNV, YYDKDF (reference sequence). Here the CDR3 reads CATSRHTSGGPSYNEQFF. The CDR3 bases are TGTGCCACCAGCAGACACACTAGCGGGGGGCCCTCCTACAATGAGCAGTTCTTC. Supplemented by reference TRBV15 and TRBJ2-1, the full variable domain reads DAMVIQNPRYQVTQFGKPVTLSCSQTLNHNVMYWYQQKSSQAPKLLFHYYDKDFNNEADTPDNFQSRRPNTSFCFLDIRSPGLGDTAMYLCATSRHTSGGPSYNEQFFGPGTRLTVL.

The rearrangement joins TRBV5-4 to TRBJ2-7; weak D call: TRBD1 (6 bases). The CDR3 length is 15 residues. The germline V gene has CDR1 SGHNT and CDR2 YYREEE (reference sequence). Trimming took 0 bases from V and 3 from J, leaving 13 bases between them. CDR3 in amino acids: CASSLEGQGFYEQYV. CDR3 in DNA: TGTGCCAGCAGCTTGGAAGGGCAGGGGTTCTACGAGCAGTACGTC.

This clonotype has more than one count but fewer than ten. The chain employs TRBV20-1 and TRBJ2-7, with D maybe TRBD1 (5 bases). The V gene's germline CDR1 is DFQATT and CDR2 SNEGSKA (reference sequence). This CDR3 has 15 amino acids. Trimming cost V 6 bases and J 7 bases, with 25 bases left between them. CDR3 nucleotide sequence: TGCAGTGCGGCTGGTTTAAAGCAGGGCAAAAGGGAGCAGTACTTC. It specifies CSAAGLKQGKREQYF.

This clonotype occurred a few times. The V call is TRBV5-8, the J call TRBJ1-1; no reliable D call. The V end lost 4 bases, the J end lost 1 base, and 11 bases lay between the germline ends. Looked up from germline, CDR1 is SGHTS and CDR2 is YDEGEE. The CDR3 covers 14 residues. The CDR3 bases are TGTGCCAGCAGCCTCTACCTTTGGAACACTGAAGCTTTCTTT. Translation: CASSLYLWNTEAFF.

The genes are TRBV5-1 and TRBJ2-5, with a tentative D call TRBD2 (5 bases). Germline values: CDR1 SGHRS, CDR2 YFSETQ. CDR3 length equals 15 residues. The V end was cut by 4 bases, the J end by 5 bases, with 18 bases between. DNA for the CDR3: TGCGCCAGCAGCCCCCCGGGGTCAACCGGGGAGACCCAGTACTTC. It specifies CASSPPGSTGETQYF.

This clonotype was found a few times. The chain couples TRBV4-1 to TRBJ2-7; no definite D call. Trimming left V 1 base short and J 6 bases short, with 7 bases between. The CDR3 consists of 12 residues. Germline V CDR1 and CDR2: MGHRA, YSYEKL. CDR3 nucleotide sequence: TGCGCCAGCAGCCAAGGATCCCTCGAGCAGTACTTC. This gives the protein CASSQGSLEQYF.